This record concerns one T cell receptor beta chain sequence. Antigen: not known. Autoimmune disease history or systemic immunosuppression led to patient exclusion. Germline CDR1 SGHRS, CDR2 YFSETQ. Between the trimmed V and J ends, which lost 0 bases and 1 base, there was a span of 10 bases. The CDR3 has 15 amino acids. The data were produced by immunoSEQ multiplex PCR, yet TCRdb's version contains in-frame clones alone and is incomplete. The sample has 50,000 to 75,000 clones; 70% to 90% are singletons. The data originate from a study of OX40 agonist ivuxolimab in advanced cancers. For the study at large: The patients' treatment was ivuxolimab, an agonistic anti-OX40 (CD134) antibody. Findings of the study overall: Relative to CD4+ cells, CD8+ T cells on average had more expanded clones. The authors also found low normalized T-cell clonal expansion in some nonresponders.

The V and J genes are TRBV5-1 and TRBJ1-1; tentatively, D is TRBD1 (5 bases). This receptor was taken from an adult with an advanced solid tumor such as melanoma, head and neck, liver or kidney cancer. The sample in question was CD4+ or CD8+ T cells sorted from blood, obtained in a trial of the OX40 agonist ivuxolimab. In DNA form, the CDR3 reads TGCGCCAGCAGCTTGGTGGCTGGGGGGAACACTGAAGCTTTCTTT. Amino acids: CASSLVAGGNTEAFF.